The clone carrying this T cell receptor beta chain showed up just a few times. The data stem from a study of T-cell reconstitution after alpha-beta-depleted transplantation in children. With 2 bases removed from V and 7 bases from J, the gap between germline ends came to 8 bases. The CDR3 length is 12 residues. TCRbeta library preparation incorporated unique molecular identifiers. TCRdb reprocessed the PCR reads via MiXCR and lists one record per CDR3 protein. The top ten clones hold around 2.4% of a sample with roughly 500,000 distinct CDR3 sequences, about 31% of them seen once. Sequencing used PBMCs from the stem cell graft donor, obtained from the stem cell graft. This rearrangement joins TRBV12-3 or TRBV12-4 to TRBJ1-1; D remains unclear. This TCR was recovered from a human donor who donated a stem cell graft to a child with aplastic anemia. The chain's CDR3 is CASSLMSLEAFF. CDR3 bases: TGTGCCAGCAGTTTAATGTCCCTTGAAGCTTTCTTT.